The 20 T cell receptor beta chains below all came from one sample that was sequenced in a study of T cells in Graves' hyperthyroidism and ophthalmopathy. TCR beta CDR3 sequences were amplified from RNA transcripts. TCR CDR3 underwent first-round RT-PCR with the HTBI primer set. A single record per CDR3 protein comes from TCRdb applying MiXCR to the multiplex PCR reads. The sample shows some 400,000 distinct CDR3 sequences, 14% of them seen only once. The sequencing input was blood. The receptors were gathered from a woman aged 55-75 years with Graves' hyperthyroidism.

At least ten counts were recorded for this clonotype. The J gene is TRBJ1-6, the V gene TRBV20-1, with D possibly matching TRBD1 (5 bases). The V end lost 3 bases, the J end lost 4 bases, and 13 bases lay between the germline ends. This CDR3 has 15 residues. Germline V CDR1 and CDR2: DFQATT, SNEGSKA (reference sequence). CDR3 bases: TGCAGTGCTAGCGCCGGGGGACTTTATAATTCACCCCTCCACTTT. It codes for CSASAGGLYNSPLHF.

This clonotype showed up many times. V gene TRBV11-3 combines with J gene TRBJ2-2; 11 bases agree with TRBD2. V was clipped by 5 bases and J by 2 bases; unmatched bases: 4. Looked up from germline, CDR1 is SGHNT and CDR2 is YENEEA. The CDR3 is 16 amino acids. In nucleotides, the CDR3 is TGTGCCAGCAGCGCTCGACTAGCGGGAAACACCGGGGAGCTGTTTTTT. Its translation is CASSARLAGNTGELFF.

This clonotype was detected only a few times. The chain is built from TRBV18 and TRBJ1-3; no firm D call. With 3 bases removed from V and 4 bases from J, the gap between germline ends came to 10 bases. From germline, CDR1 is KGHSH and CDR2 LQKENI. The CDR3 is made up of 14 amino acids. CDR3 residues: CASSPSTPGNTIYF. In nucleotides, the CDR3 is TGTGCCAGCTCACCCTCGACCCCCGGAAACACCATATATTTT.

This clonotype was picked up a small number of times. This chain links TRBV4-1 with TRBJ1-5; no clear D. The V end lost 0 bases, the J end lost 0 bases, and 6 bases lay between the germline ends. Germline V gene sequence: CDR1 MGHRA, CDR2 YSYEKL. This CDR3 has 15 residues. CDR3 loop: CASSQDGTSNQPQHF. CDR3 DNA sequence: TGCGCCAGCAGCCAAGATGGAACTAGCAATCAGCCCCAGCATTTT.

The sample holds a few counts of this clonotype. At one end the junction does not follow the germline gene, possibly because of a read error. The gene calls are TRBV6-1 and TRBJ2-5, with 12 bases that match TRBD2. CDR3 length equals 14 residues. From germline, CDR1 is MNHNS and CDR2 SASEGT. As DNA, the CDR3 is TGTGCCAGCGGTGAAGGGACTAGCGGGGAGACCCAGTACTTC. The encoded protein is CASGEGTSGETQYF.

The table lists this clonotype with many counts. V and J are TRBV10-3 and TRBJ1-5; D call uncertain. In germline, CDR1 is ENHRY, CDR2 SYGVKD. The CDR3 runs 13 residues. V was shortened by 2 bases and J by 5 bases, with 7 bases between the two germline ends. CDR3 sequence: CAISEEQYQPQHF. DNA for the CDR3: TGTGCCATCAGTGAGGAGCAGTATCAGCCCCAGCATTTT.

There are many counts of this clonotype. The V call is TRBV30, the J call TRBJ2-1; D unclear. The germline CDR1 and CDR2 sequences are GTSNPN and SVGIG (reference sequence). CDR3 size: 12 residues. The V gene lost 0 bases and the J gene lost 7 bases, with 7 bases spanning the gap. For the CDR3, the DNA is TGTGCCTGGAGTGTGGGTCGGAATGAGCAGTTCTTC. Its translation is CAWSVGRNEQFF.

The chain employs TRBV6-1 and TRBJ1-2, with 9 positions matching TRBD1. The V and J ends lost 5 bases and 1 base, in that order; junction bases with no gene match: 8. Per germline, CDR1 MNHNS and CDR2 SASEGT. The length of the CDR3 is 16 residues. The chain's CDR3 is CASSPAGTGLNYGYTF. CDR3 coding DNA: TGTGCCAGCAGTCCTGCCGGGACAGGGCTTAACTATGGCTACACCTTC.

This clonotype was picked up one time. A much larger clone differs from this one at a single base, so this may be a read error. The chain has TRBV7-3 and TRBJ2-1, with 7 bases that match TRBD2. Germline V gene lookup returns CDR1 SGHTA and CDR2 FQGTGA. The CDR3 extends over 10 amino acids. This CDR3 reads CVSSLREEFF. The CDR3 region has the DNA TGTGTCAGCAGCTTACGGGAGGAGTTCTTC.

This clonotype was counted between two and nine times. One end of the junction is discordant with germline, which a read error may explain. V gene TRBV20-1 combines with J gene TRBJ2-3; D is perhaps TRBD2 (6 bases). There are 15 residues in the CDR3. The germline CDR1 and CDR2 sequences are DFQATT and SNEGSKA (reference sequence). CDR3 residues: CGAREDRASTDTQYF. DNA for the CDR3: TGCGGTGCTAGGGAGGATAGGGCTAGCACAGATACGCAGTATTTT.

This clonotype appeared many times. The genes are TRBV20-1 and TRBJ2-3; TRBD2 agrees at 8 bases. This CDR3 has 15 amino acids. Germline values: CDR1 DFQATT, CDR2 SNEGSKA (reference sequence). V lost 6 bases, J lost 2 bases, and 10 bases stayed unmatched. The chain's CDR3 is CSAPIAGRNTDTQYF. The CDR3 DNA is TGCAGTGCACCTATAGCGGGGCGGAACACAGATACGCAGTATTTT.

This clonotype has ten or more counts. The chain couples TRBV5-1 to TRBJ1-3, with unresolved D. Germline V gene sequence: CDR1 SGHRS, CDR2 YFSETQ. The CDR3 length is 15 residues. Trimming pared 0 bases from V and 7 bases from J, leaving 14 bases between. CDR3 sequence (DNA): TGCGCCAGCAGCTTGGATACAAGGGAGAGGAACACCATATATTTT. Translating it yields CASSLDTRERNTIYF.

J is TRBJ2-6 and V is TRBV12-3 or TRBV12-4, with D maybe TRBD1 (6 bases). The V gene lost 7 bases and the J gene lost 0 bases, with 22 bases spanning the gap. This CDR3 contains 19 residues. CDR3 nucleotides: TGTGCCAGCATGTTACTAACCGGACAGAGCCCCTCTGGGGCCAACGTCCTGACTTTC. Translating gives CASMLLTGQSPSGANVLTF.

The table lists this clonotype with many counts. V is TRBV18 and J is TRBJ2-7, with 7 positions matching TRBD1. Germline CDR1 is KGHSH and CDR2 is LQKENI. V shed 3 bases and J 3 bases; nucleotides not matched to a gene: 8. CDR3 length: 15 amino acids. The CDR3 bases are TGTGCCAGCTCACCGATGGAGAGGGGGCTCTACGAGCAGTACTTC. It specifies CASSPMERGLYEQYF. Combining the CDR3 with reference TRBV18 and TRBJ2-7 gives the whole variable domain NAGVMQNPRHLVRRRGQEARLRCSPMKGHSHVYWYRQLPEEGLKFMVYLQKENIIDESGMPKERFSAEFPKEGPSILRIQQVVRGDSAAYFCASSPMERGLYEQYFGPGTRLTVT.

This clonotype was detected a few times. The gene calls are TRBV12-3 or TRBV12-4 and TRBJ1-6, with D perhaps matching TRBD1 (5 bases). This CDR3 is 12 amino acids long. Trimming took 5 bases from V and 18 from J, leaving 17 bases between them. In DNA form, the CDR3 reads TGTGCCAGCAGTCCCGGACACGGTAGTCCCCACTTT. Residues: CASSPGHGSPHF.

This clonotype was seen ten or more times. V gene TRBV12-3 or TRBV12-4 combines with J gene TRBJ1-1; no definite D call. This CDR3 is 12 amino acids long. The V end lost 5 bases, the J end lost 6 bases, and 10 bases lay between the germline ends. This chain's CDR3 is CASSLPGAEAFF. In DNA, the CDR3 is TGTGCCAGCAGTCTCCCAGGCGCTGAAGCTTTCTTT.

The chain recombines TRBV3-1 with TRBJ1-3; no clear D. Germline V gene sequence: CDR1 LGHDT, CDR2 YNNKEL (reference sequence). Trimming took 2 bases from V and 1 from J, leaving 3 bases between them. The CDR3 is made up of 13 amino acids. The DNA of the CDR3 is TGTGCCAGCAGCCAAAAATCTGGAAACACCATATATTTT. The encoded protein is CASSQKSGNTIYF.

This clonotype was seen ten or more times. This rearrangement joins TRBV12-3 or TRBV12-4 to TRBJ2-1, with TRBD2 matching over 11 bases. V lost 2 bases, J lost 5 bases, and 5 bases stayed unmatched. The CDR3 runs to 16 residues. The CDR3 here is CASSLKLLAGDNEQFF. The CDR3 DNA reads as TGTGCCAGCAGTTTAAAATTACTAGCGGGAGACAATGAGCAGTTCTTC.

In this sample, this clonotype turned up a few times. The V and J genes are TRBV5-5 and TRBJ2-3, with TRBD2 matching over 8 bases. Per the germline V gene, CDR1 is SGHKS and CDR2 is YYEKEE (reference sequence). Germline trimming cut 1 base from V and 6 bases from J; bases unmatched to any gene: 7. The CDR3 spans 15 residues. CDR3 amino acids: CASSLYSGSLDTQYF. The CDR3 nucleotides read TGTGCCAGCAGCTTGTACAGCGGGAGTCTGGATACGCAGTATTTT.

The chain has TRBV18 and TRBJ2-7; 8 positions match TRBD1. The CDR3 length is 18 residues. The germline V gene has CDR1 KGHSH and CDR2 LQKENI. V was pared by 3 bases and J by 6 bases, with 19 bases of the junction left unmatched. CDR3 in DNA: TGTGCCAGCTCACCGACCACGGTGCCCGGGACAGGAGGGGGCGAGCAGTACTTC. Protein sequence: CASSPTTVPGTGGGEQYF.